This T cell receptor beta chain was recorded in a study of beta chain features in type 1 diabetes. Study-level background: Over all samples combined, over 85,000,000 sorted cells were examined. Broader study findings: Type 1 diabetes patients showed a moderate but significant shortening of TCRB CDR3s in all four CD4+ subsets. Small HLA sub-analyses could not settle whether HLA shapes TCRB rearrangement.

Worth noting for this clone: Its antigen is not identified.

A sort by CD45RO/CCR7/CD25/CD127/CD95/CD27 yielded CD4+ naive, central memory, regulatory and stem cell-like memory cells. Expressed TCRB transcripts were sequenced because the isolated RNA had all been reverse transcribed beforehand. The repertoire was sequenced with immunoSEQ multiplex PCR; TCRdb's copy has only in-frame clones and lacks some. The sample includes some 190,000 clones, 6% to 9% of them seen just once. With V trimmed by 3 bases and J by 0 bases, 4 bases remained unmatched. The CDR3 sequence is 14 residues long. From germline, CDR1 is GTSNPN and CDR2 SVGIG (reference sequence). This TCR came from a man aged 18 to 30 with type 1 diabetes. Sequencing was done on a sample of central memory CD4+ T cells from blood. This chain connects TRBV30 to TRBJ1-1; TRBD1 agrees at 7 bases. CDR3 amino acids: CAWRLQGMNTEAFF. The DNA for the CDR3 is TGTGCCTGGAGGTTACAGGGGATGAACACTGAAGCTTTCTTT. The whole variable domain, remainder taken from reference TRBV30 and TRBJ1-1, is SQTIHQWPATLVQPVGSPLSLECTVEGTSNPNLYWYRQAAGRGLQLLFYSVGIGQISSEVPQNLSASRPQDRQFILSSKKLLLSDSGFYLCAWRLQGMNTEAFFGQGTRLTVV.